A selection of T cell receptor beta chains follows, all from one sample in a study of regulatory T cells in long-lasting Graves disease. TCRdb reanalysed the multiplex PCR reads using MiXCR and keeps one entry per CDR3 protein. This table has around 480,000 distinct CDR3 sequences, 15% to 20% appearing once. This sample was also put to use in a study of T cells in Graves' hyperthyroidism and ophthalmopathy.

This sample comprised peripheral blood mononuclear cells (PBMCs), obtained at new diagnosis, from a patient treated with antithyroid drugs. These receptors all come from a man aged 40-55 years with Graves disease. CDR3s include the opening cysteine and the closing phenylalanine or tryptophan. D genes are given only for firm matches. Where a row states a size, it is once, few, many or the class of an expanded clone; other rows omit it.

len	v_gene	j_gene	d_gene	abundance	CDR3aa	CDR3nt
15	TRBV12-3/TRBV12-4	TRBJ2-5	TRBD2	NA	CASSRTSGILETQYF	TGTGCCAGCAGTCGGACTAGCGGGATACTGGAGACCCAGTACTTC
16	TRBV28	TRBJ1-6	NA	few	CASTSFVDGRNSPLHF	TGTGCCAGCACCTCTTTTGTTGACGGGAGAAATTCACCCCTCCACTTT
15	TRBV28	TRBJ1-4	TRBD1	many	CASSPQEGGNEKLFF	TGTGCCAGCAGTCCCCAGGAAGGGGGCAATGAAAAACTGTTTTTT
15	TRBV9	TRBJ2-1	NA	NA	CASSVGGEIYNEQFF	TGTGCCAGCAGCGTAGGAGGGGAGATCTACAATGAGCAGTTCTTC
15	TRBV3-1	TRBJ2-3	NA	many	CASSFGQSRTDTQYF	TGTGCCAGCAGCTTCGGACAATCCCGGACAGATACGCAGTATTTT
16	TRBV6-2/TRBV6-3	TRBJ2-2	TRBD2	many	CASSHRTSGSGWELFF	TGTGCCAGCAGCCATCGGACTAGCGGGAGTGGATGGGAGCTGTTTTTT
13	TRBV5-1	TRBJ2-1	NA	few	CASSAGGFNEQFF	TGCGCCAGCAGCGCGGGTGGATTCAATGAGCAGTTCTTC
14	TRBV12-3/TRBV12-4	TRBJ2-1	NA	few	CASSNRVSYNEQFF	TGTGCCAGCAGTAACAGGGTTTCCTACAATGAGCAGTTCTTC
14	TRBV12-3/TRBV12-4	TRBJ2-2	TRBD1	NA	CASRPGQGGGELFF	TGTGCCAGCAGACCGGGACAGGGGGGCGGGGAGCTGTTTTTT
17	TRBV28	TRBJ2-3	TRBD2	many	CASSLLGLAGNTDTQYF	TGTGCCAGCAGTTTATTAGGACTAGCGGGGAACACAGATACGCAGTATTTT
14	TRBV13	TRBJ2-5	NA	NA	CASSPPPGQETQYF	TGTGCCAGCAGCCCCCCACCGGGCCAAGAGACCCAGTACTTC
11	TRBV6-2/TRBV6-3	TRBJ2-7	NA	many	CASSSAGEQYF	TGTGCCAGCAGTTCGGCAGGGGAGCAGTACTTC
14	TRBV7-2	TRBJ2-1	TRBD2	NA	CASSLGLAGEAQFF	TGTGCCAGCAGCCTGGGACTAGCGGGAGAAGCGCAGTTCTTC
14	TRBV12-3/TRBV12-4	TRBJ2-2	TRBD2	many	CASSFGRRGVELFF	TGTGCCAGCAGTTTTGGCAGGCGGGGGGTGGAGCTGTTTTTT
14	TRBV6-5	TRBJ2-5	NA	many	CASSYTWGLETQYF	TGTGCCAGCAGTTACACGTGGGGGCTGGAGACCCAGTACTTC
17	TRBV10-3	TRBJ2-1	TRBD2	few	CAISESQAGRYQETQCF	TGTGCCATCAGTGAGTCTCAAGCGGGACGGTACCAAGAGACCCAGTGCTTC
15	TRBV5-1	TRBJ2-3	NA	NA	CASSPYLADTDTQYF	TGCGCCAGCAGCCCTTACTTAGCAGACACAGATACGCAGTATTTT
16	TRBV5-1	TRBJ2-1	NA	NA	CASSPHRDPLRNEQFF	TGCGCCAGCAGCCCACACCGGGACCCCCTGAGGAATGAGCAGTTCTTC
14	TRBV24-1	TRBJ2-1	NA	many	CATSDSRSYNEQFF	TGTGCCACCAGTGATTCACGCTCCTACAATGAGCAGTTCTTC
16	TRBV25-1	TRBJ2-1	TRBD2	NA	CASSESRLAGGNEQFF	TGTGCCAGCAGTGAATCGAGACTAGCGGGAGGGAATGAGCAGTTCTTC
16	TRBV4-1	TRBJ2-1	NA	few	CASSQVASVVYNEQFF	TGCGCCAGCAGCCAGGTCGCTAGCGTCGTCTACAATGAGCAGTTCTTC
13	TRBV20-1	TRBJ2-7	TRBD2	NA	CSATGTTLYEQYF	TGCAGTGCGACCGGGACTACCCTCTACGAGCAGTACTTC
14	TRBV3-1	TRBJ2-7	TRBD2	many	CASSQELASYEQYF	TGTGCCAGCAGCCAAGAACTAGCGTCCTACGAGCAGTACTTC
14	TRBV12-5	TRBJ2-7	TRBD1	many	CASAGGTGGYEQYF	TGTGCTAGTGCCGGGGGGACAGGGGGCTACGAGCAGTACTTC
14	TRBV3-1	TRBJ2-4	NA	many	CASSERQALGIQYF	TGTGCCAGCAGCGAAAGACAGGCCCTTGGCATTCAGTACTTC
13	TRBV5-1	TRBJ2-7	TRBD1	few	CASRPGTDYEQYF	TGCGCCAGCCGACCGGGGACAGACTACGAGCAGTACTTC
13	TRBV29-1	TRBJ1-2	NA	few	CSASSTGNAGYTF	TGCAGCGCCTCATCAACAGGGAATGCCGGCTACACCTTC
14	TRBV20-1	TRBJ2-4	NA	NA	CSAQEGGWKEVQYF	TGCAGTGCCCAGGAGGGGGGCTGGAAAGAGGTTCAGTACTTC
15	TRBV28	TRBJ1-6	NA	few	CASSAGFKFNSPLHF	TGTGCCAGCAGTGCGGGGTTTAAGTTTAATTCACCCCTCCACTTT
14	TRBV27	TRBJ1-3	NA	many	CASSPRTSGNTIYF	TGTGCCAGCAGCCCTAGGACATCTGGAAACACCATATATTTT
14	TRBV20-1	TRBJ2-1	TRBD2	NA	CSARQGLIYNEQFF	TGCAGTGCTAGGCAGGGACTAATATACAATGAGCAGTTCTTC
18	TRBV28	TRBJ2-4	TRBD2	many	CASSSSRLAGLAKNIQYF	TGTGCCAGCAGTTCTTCCCGACTAGCGGGACTAGCCAAAAACATTCAGTACTTC
16	TRBV7-9	TRBJ2-7	NA	many	CASSLQGSPGSYEQYF	TGTGCCAGCAGCTTACAGGGCTCCCCGGGCTCCTACGAGCAGTACTTC
16	TRBV28	TRBJ1-3	NA	few	CASSFSLTGSGNTIYF	TGTGCCAGCAGTTTTTCCCTCACAGGCTCTGGAAACACCATATATTTT